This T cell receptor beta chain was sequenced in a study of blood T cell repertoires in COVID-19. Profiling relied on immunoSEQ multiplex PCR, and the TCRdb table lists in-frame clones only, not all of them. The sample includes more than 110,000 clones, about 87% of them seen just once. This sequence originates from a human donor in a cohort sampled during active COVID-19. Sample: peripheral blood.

CDR3 loop: CAWSVQDRVMRGKQFF. For the CDR3, the DNA is TGTGCCTGGAGTGTCCAGGACAGGGTGATGAGGGGGAAGCAGTTCTTC. The chain uses TRBV30 and TRBJ2-1; 8 bases map to TRBD1. The CDR3 runs 16 residues. The germline gives CDR1 GTSNPN, CDR2 SVGIG (reference sequence). V trimming: 0 bases; J trimming: 11 bases; junction bases outside the gene matches: 15. The full variable domain, with the rest looked up from reference TRBV30 and TRBJ2-1, is SQTIHQWPATLVQPVGSPLSLECTVEGTSNPNLYWYRQAAGRGLQLLFYSVGIGQISSEVPQNLSASRPQDRQFILSSKKLLLSDSGFYLCAWSVQDRVMRGKQFFGPGTRLTVL.